Ten or more counts support the clone carrying this T cell receptor beta chain. Its antigen is undetermined. This entry comes from a study of response to subunit inactivated influenza vaccine. The study, taken as a whole, reports: T cells newly recruited by each seasonal influenza vaccination are few, the authors suggested.

The CDR3 length is 13 residues. Germline CDR1 and CDR2: GTSNPN and SVGIG (reference sequence). V lost 2 bases to trimming and J lost 11 bases, with 18 bases between them. In TCRdb, the RT-PCR reads were re-called with MiXCR into one record per CDR3 protein. The table shows 500,000 or so distinct CDR3 sequences, with about 15% occurring only once. The material sequenced was CD4+ T cells sorted from PBMCs, taken around 25 months after vaccination. The sequence was obtained from a man aged 50 to 69 who received an inactivated influenza vaccine. V gene TRBV30 combines with J gene TRBJ1-1; a possible D gene is TRBD1 (6 bases). The CDR3: CAWSSGVSVQAFF. DNA for the CDR3: TGTGCCTGGAGTTCAGGGGTGTCGGTTCAGGCTTTCTTT.